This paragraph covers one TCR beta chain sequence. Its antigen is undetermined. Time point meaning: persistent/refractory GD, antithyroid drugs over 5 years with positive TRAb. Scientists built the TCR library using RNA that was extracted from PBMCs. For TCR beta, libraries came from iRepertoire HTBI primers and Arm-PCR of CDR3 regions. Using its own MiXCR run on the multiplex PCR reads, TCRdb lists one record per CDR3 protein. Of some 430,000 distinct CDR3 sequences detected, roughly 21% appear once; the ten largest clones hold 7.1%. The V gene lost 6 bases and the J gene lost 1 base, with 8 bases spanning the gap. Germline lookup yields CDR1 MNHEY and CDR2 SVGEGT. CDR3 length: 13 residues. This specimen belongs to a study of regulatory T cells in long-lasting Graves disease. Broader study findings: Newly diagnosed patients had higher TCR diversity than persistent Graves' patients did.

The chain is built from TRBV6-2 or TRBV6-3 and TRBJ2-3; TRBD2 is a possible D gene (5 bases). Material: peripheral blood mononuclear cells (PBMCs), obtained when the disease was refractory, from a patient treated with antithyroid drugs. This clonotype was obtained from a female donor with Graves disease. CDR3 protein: CASRGGGTDTQYF. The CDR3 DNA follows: TGTGCCAGCAGAGGAGGCGGCACAGATACGCAGTATTTT.